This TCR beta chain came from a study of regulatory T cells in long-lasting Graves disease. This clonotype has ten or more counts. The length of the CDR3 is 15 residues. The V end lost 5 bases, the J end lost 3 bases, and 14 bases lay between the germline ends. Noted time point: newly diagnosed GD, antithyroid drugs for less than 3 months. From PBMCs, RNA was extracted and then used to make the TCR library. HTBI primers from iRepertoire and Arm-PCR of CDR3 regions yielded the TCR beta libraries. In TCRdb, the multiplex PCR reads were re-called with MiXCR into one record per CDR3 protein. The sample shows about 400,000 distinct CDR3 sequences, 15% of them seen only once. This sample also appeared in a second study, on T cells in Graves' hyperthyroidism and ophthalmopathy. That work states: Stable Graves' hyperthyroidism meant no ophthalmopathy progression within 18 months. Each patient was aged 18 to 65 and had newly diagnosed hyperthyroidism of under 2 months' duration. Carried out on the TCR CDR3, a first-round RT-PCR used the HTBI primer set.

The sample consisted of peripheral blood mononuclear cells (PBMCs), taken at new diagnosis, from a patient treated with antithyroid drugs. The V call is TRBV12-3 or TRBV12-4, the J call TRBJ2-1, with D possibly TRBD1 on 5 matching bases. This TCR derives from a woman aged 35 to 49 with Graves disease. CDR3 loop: CASSGRGTGYNEQFF. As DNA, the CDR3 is TGTGCCAGCAGTGGAAGGGGAACGGGCTACAATGAGCAGTTCTTC.